This T cell receptor (beta chain) was recovered during a study of graft-versus-host responses after intestinal transplantation. About this clone itself: Its antigen is undetermined.

J was trimmed by 3 bases and V by 0 bases; bases with no gene match: 7. The CDR3 runs 17 residues. Per the germline V gene, CDR1 is SGHRS and CDR2 is YFSETQ. Assay: immunoSEQ multiplex PCR; the TCRdb copy retains only in-frame clones and omits some. The data hold tens of thousands of clones, with 85% to 90% observed a single time. Sequences were derived from unstimulated CD4+ T cells sorted from spleen or lymph node cells, sampled before intestinal transplant. This clonotype was obtained from a human donor who received an intestinal transplant. The chain recombines TRBV5-1 with TRBJ2-1, with 9 bases identical to TRBD2. DNA of the CDR3: TGCGCCAGCAGCTTGGGCCTCGCGGGGGGGATCTACAATGAGCAGTTCTTC. This codes for CASSLGLAGGIYNEQFF.